This note documents a single T cell receptor beta chain sequence. Its antigen remains unidentified. The junction departs from germline at one end; a sequencing error may be responsible. This record belongs to a study of regulatory T cells in long-lasting Graves disease (dated by TCRdb to the early 2020s). Background for the entire study: In the newly diagnosed Graves' disease group, patients had been taking antithyroid drugs for less than 3 months. Patients with persistent Graves' disease were compared with patients with newly diagnosed Graves' disease using TCR sequencing and RNA sequencing of peripheral blood. The study was conducted in China and was registered as a clinical trial. A total of about 33 samples underwent TCR sequencing, from around 13 patients with persistent Graves' disease and roughly 20 patients with newly diagnosed Graves' disease. The paper as a whole reports these results and caveats: Persistent patients shared more public clonotypes among themselves (roughly 2,700) than newly diagnosed patients did (over 950). Persistent disease showed preferential use of TRBV28, TRBJ1-2 and TRBJ2-5, whereas newly diagnosed disease favored TRBV20-1 and TRBJ2-1. Compared with newly diagnosed patients, persistent Graves' disease patients had lower TCR Shannon entropy and fewer highly expanded clones, which suggests clonal expansion. Peripheral blood alone was examined, since thyroid tissue, which constituted the primary lesion, could not be accessed. The authors acknowledged the small sample size as a limitation that may reduce accuracy. Only the TCR beta chain was sequenced and analyzed.

What this sample's time point label stands for: newly diagnosed GD, antithyroid drugs for less than 3 months. RNA was extracted from PBMCs in TRIzol for both TCR sequencing and RNA sequencing. Graves' disease was diagnosed according to American Thyroid Association guidelines. Patients were recruited from an endocrinology department in Xi'an, China. From each patient, 7.5 to 9.5 milliliters of peripheral blood was collected into an EDTA anticoagulant tube. Ficoll Paque Plus density gradient separation was used to isolate PBMCs, and no additional T cell sorting was done. RNA quality was checked with an Agilent 2100 Bioanalyzer and agarose gel, and concentration with a NanoDrop 2000. Library preparation used multiplex PCR. Sequenced on an Illumina HiSeq 4000. TCR beta libraries were built with iRepertoire HTBI primers and Arm-PCR amplification of CDR3 regions. PCR products were gel purified before sequencing. In the authors' own workflow: Gene usage analysis of CDR3 amino acid clonotypes relied on the 55 to 80 TRBV and about 13 TRBJ segments identified across samples. COPE and FqMerger were used to merge filtered high-quality paired reads into contigs. Contigs were aligned with BLAST to IMGT TRBV, TRBD and TRBJ reference genes, and CDR3 was defined per IMGT. Clonotypes above 0.1% frequency were classified as highly expanded clones. Repertoire diversity was measured by Shannon entropy, and V-J evenness by the Gini coefficient. A clonotype found in more than one individual was treated as public. Using fastp trimming at Q25 and MiXCR clonotype assembly, TCRdb reanalyzed the public sequencing data and kept in-frame beta chains. Every distinct CDR3 protein forms one entry, paired with its most common genes and DNA. TCRdb assigned the V and J calls; the authors' analysis was not used. The table for this sample lists 400,000 to 550,000 distinct CDR3 sequences; more than 13% of them were counted only once. The ten largest clones add up to about a sixth of the sample.

Spanning cysteine to phenylalanine, the CDR3 consists of 16 amino acids. CDR3 DNA only is kept here, 48 bases in frame from base 1. CDR1 MGHRA and CDR2 YSYEKL were looked up in the germline V gene. These sequences were also reported in another study, on T cells in Graves' hyperthyroidism and ophthalmopathy. The second study also describes: Graves' hyperthyroidism was defined as stable when no progression to ophthalmopathy occurred over 18 months of follow-up. Hyperthyroidism patients were newly diagnosed, with disease duration under 2 months, and aged 18 to 65 years. The study excluded patients with uncontrolled infections, other autoimmune diseases, pregnancy or lactation. Diagnoses were based on clinical symptoms, serum thyroxine and TRAb, thyroid ultrasound and orbital computed tomography. For the first round of RT-PCR on the TCR CDR3, the HTBI primer set was used together with the Qiagen OneStep RT-PCR kit. Blood samples also contained most of the expanded thyroid clonotypes (frequency above 0.001), which suggests that blood repertoires may reflect thyroid immune responses. A model built on a 13 V-J signature distinguished ophthalmopathy from stable hyperthyroidism, reaching 87.88% sensitivity and 81.08% specificity in cross-validation and 80%/75% in testing. In validation, progression to ophthalmopathy was predicted by the model with roughly 69% sensitivity and under 85% specificity, a median of 6.5 months before onset. A discovery cohort of about a hundred patients, about 40 with Graves' ophthalmopathy and approximately 60 with stable Graves' hyperthyroidism, was used to find distinguishing TCR V-J signatures. Prospective prediction of ophthalmopathy was tested in an independent validation cohort of fewer than 20 hyperthyroidism patients and 15 to 17 patients who later progressed to ophthalmopathy. The 100 discovery patients were randomly split 7:3 into training and test sets. In addition, the study compared T-cell repertoires in thyroid tissue and in blood from several Graves' hyperthyroidism patients. Once sampling was done, hyperthyroidism patients were given methimazole at a starting dose of 30 mg daily, whereas ophthalmopathy patients were given high-dose intravenous methylprednisolone. The libraries were constructed in a second round of multiplex PCR and then size-selected and purified. Paired-end sequencing of the libraries was performed with 100 bp reads on an Illumina HiSeq2000. Raw data were processed with SOAPnuke, discarding reads with adapters, uncalled bases, mean Phred below 15, or no exact constant-primer or identifier match. COPE v1.2.5 was used to merge the high-quality paired reads, and each unique nucleotide sequence was defined as a clonotype. MiTCR v1.1 was used to align the clonotypes against IMGT TRBV, TRBD and TRBJ reference segments. Only V-J combinations with frequency above 0.0001, covering about 99% of repertoires, were analysed. A TCS score was defined as the ratio of F50 (clonal expansion) to E x V (chaos), with BLOSUM62-based TCRdist applied between CDR3 peptides within each V-J. Welch's t-statistics and random forest reduced roughly 530 V-J features to under 15, which were used in a naive Bayes classifier (R e1071). No statistical method was used to fix the sample size in advance, and group allocation was not hidden from the investigators. The paper reports TCR Vbeta CDR3 sequencing of roughly 140 peripheral blood samples: 40 to 45 ophthalmopathy, roughly 80 hyperthyroidism and 17 progressor patients.

The rearranged chain carries TRBV4-1 and TRBJ1-4; the best D guess is TRBD1, with 6 bases matching. The receptor comes from a woman in her 30s with Graves disease. Donor details come from another sample of the same person, matched by shared clones. The sequencing here drew on peripheral blood mononuclear cells (PBMCs), taken at new diagnosis, from a patient treated with antithyroid drugs. The encoded CDR3 is CASSQDRGGKTGRLSF. The DNA is TGCGCCAGCAGCCAAGATCGGGGGGGGAAAACAGGGCGGCTGTCTTTT.